The T cell receptor (beta chain) under discussion was sequenced for a study of CD8+ T cells in alopecia areata. Germline assignment: CDR1 SQVTM and CDR2 ANQGSEA. The CDR3 is made up of 15 amino acids. Trimming pared 1 base from V and 4 bases from J, leaving 11 bases between. RNA, once extracted, was reverse transcribed into cDNA for use as the sequencing template. Method: immunoSEQ multiplex PCR; TCRdb's copy keeps in-frame clones and lacks some. Of approximately 140,000 clones listed, about 87% are singletons. The rearrangement links TRBV29-1 to TRBJ2-6; D may be TRBD2 (7 bases). Sequencing was performed on CD8+ T cells sorted from blood, taken at week 0. The TCR comes from a human donor with alopecia areata. The CDR3 DNA reads as TGCAGCGTTGAAGGAGGGGGGGTAGGGGCCAACGTCCTGACTTTC. Its protein is CSVEGGGVGANVLTF. Using reference TRBV29-1 and TRBJ2-6 for the parts outside the CDR3, the full variable domain is SAVISQKPSRDICQRGTSLTIQCQVDSQVTMMFWYRQQPGQSLTLIATANQGSEATYESGFVIDKFPISRPNLTFSTLTVSNMSPEDSSIYLCSVEGGGVGANVLTFGAGSRLTVL.